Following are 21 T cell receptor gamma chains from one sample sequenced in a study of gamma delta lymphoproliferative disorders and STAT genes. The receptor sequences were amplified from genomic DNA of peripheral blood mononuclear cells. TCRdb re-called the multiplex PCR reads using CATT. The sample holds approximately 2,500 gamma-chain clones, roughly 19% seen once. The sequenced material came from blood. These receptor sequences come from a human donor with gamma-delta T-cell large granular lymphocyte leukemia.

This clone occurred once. The CDR3 is CATWDGPPGSDWIKTF. The DNA of the CDR3 is TGTGCCACCTGGGATGGCCCCCCGGGTAGTGATTGGATCAAGACGTTT. The chain links TRGV4 to TRGJP2. The J gene, left out of TCRdb, was set here by checking the DNA against germline. The CDR3 is made up of 16 amino acids. CDR1 and CDR2 (germline): EGSTGY, YDSYTSSV. V shed 1 base, J shed 3 bases, and the junction held 8 bases outside the gene matches.

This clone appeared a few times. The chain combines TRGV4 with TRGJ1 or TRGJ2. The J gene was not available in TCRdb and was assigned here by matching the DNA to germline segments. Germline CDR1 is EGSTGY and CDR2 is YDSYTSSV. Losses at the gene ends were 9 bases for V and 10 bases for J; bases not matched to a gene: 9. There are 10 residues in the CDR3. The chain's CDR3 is CATESWKKLF. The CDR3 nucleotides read TGTGCCACCGAGTCTTGGAAGAAACTCTTT.

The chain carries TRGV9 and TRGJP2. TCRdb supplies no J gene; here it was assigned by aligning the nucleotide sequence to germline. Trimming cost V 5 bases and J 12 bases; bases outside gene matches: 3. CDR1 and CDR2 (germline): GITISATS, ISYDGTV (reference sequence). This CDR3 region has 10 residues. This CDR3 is CALWAGIKTF. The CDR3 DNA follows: TGTGCCTTGTGGGCGGGGATCAAGACGTTT.

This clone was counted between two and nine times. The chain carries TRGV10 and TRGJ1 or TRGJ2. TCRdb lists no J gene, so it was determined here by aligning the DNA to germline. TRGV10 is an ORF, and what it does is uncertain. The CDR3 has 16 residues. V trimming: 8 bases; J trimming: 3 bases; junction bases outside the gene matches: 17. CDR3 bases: TGTGCTGCGTGGGATTATACGGGGCGGTTTTATTATAAGAAACTCTTT. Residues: CAAWDYTGRFYYKKLF.

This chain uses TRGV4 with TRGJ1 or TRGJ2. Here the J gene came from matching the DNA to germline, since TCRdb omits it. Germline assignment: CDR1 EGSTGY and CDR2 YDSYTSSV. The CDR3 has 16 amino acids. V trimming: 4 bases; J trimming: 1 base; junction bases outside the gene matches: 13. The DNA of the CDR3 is TGTGCCACCTGGGACGGGCCCCTAAAAAATTATTATAAGAAACTCTTT. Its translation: CATWDGPLKNYYKKLF.

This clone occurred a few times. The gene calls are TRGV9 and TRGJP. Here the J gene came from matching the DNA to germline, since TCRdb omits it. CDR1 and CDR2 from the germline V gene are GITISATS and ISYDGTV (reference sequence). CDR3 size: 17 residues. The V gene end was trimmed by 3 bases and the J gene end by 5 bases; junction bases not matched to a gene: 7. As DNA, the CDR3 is TGTGCCTTGTGGGAGACCAGGGAAGAGTTGGGCAAAAAAATCAAGGTATTT. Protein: CALWETREELGKKIKVF.

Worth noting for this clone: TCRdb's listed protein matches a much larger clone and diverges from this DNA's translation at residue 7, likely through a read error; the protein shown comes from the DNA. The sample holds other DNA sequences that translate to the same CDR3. CDR3 nucleotides: TGTGCCTTGTGGGAGGTTCAAGAGTTGGGCAAAAAAATCAAGGTATTT. It is translated as CALWEVQELGKKIKVF. This sequence joins TRGV9 and TRGJP. No J segment appears in TCRdb, so it was assigned here by matching the sequence to germline. The CDR3 totals 16 residues. The germline V gene encodes CDR1 GITISATS and CDR2 ISYDGTV (reference sequence). The junction had 1 base not matched to a gene; V was cut back by 1 base and J by 4 bases.

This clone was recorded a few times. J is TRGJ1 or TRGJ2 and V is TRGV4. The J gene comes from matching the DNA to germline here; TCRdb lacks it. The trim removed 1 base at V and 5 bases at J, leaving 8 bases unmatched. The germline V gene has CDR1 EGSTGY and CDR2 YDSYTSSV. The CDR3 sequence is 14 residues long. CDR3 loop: CATWDGPHHYKKLF. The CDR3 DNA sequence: TGTGCCACCTGGGATGGACCGCACCATTATAAGAAACTCTTT.

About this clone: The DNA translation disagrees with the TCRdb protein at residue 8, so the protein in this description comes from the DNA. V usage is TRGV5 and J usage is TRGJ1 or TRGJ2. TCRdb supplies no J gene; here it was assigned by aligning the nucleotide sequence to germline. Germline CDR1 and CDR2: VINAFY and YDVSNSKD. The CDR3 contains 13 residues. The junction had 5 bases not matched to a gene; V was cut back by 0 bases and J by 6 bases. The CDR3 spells CATWDRRSYKKLF. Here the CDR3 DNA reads TGTGCCACCTGGGACAGGCGGAGTTATAAGAAACTCTTT.

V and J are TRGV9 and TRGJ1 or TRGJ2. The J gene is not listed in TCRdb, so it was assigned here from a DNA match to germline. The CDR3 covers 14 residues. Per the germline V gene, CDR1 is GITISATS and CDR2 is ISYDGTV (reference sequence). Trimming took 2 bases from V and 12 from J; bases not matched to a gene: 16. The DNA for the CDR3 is TGTGCCTTGTGGGAGGCCGGCTGCCCGGGAAGGAAACTCTTT. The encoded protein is CALWEAGCPGRKLF.

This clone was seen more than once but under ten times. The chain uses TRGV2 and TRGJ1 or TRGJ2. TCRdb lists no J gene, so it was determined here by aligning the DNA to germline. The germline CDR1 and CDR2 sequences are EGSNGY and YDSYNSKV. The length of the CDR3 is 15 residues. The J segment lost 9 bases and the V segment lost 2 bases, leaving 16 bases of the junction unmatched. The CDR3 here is CATWDAGTRTTKKLF. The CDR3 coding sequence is TGTGCCACCTGGGACGCGGGGACACGGACCACTAAGAAACTCTTT.

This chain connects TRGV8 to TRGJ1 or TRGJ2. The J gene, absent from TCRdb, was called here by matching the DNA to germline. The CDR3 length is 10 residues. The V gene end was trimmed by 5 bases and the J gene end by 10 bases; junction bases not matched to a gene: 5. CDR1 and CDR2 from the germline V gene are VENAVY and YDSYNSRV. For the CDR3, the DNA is TGTGCCACCTGGGTTCGAAAGAAACTCTTT. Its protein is CATWVRKKLF.

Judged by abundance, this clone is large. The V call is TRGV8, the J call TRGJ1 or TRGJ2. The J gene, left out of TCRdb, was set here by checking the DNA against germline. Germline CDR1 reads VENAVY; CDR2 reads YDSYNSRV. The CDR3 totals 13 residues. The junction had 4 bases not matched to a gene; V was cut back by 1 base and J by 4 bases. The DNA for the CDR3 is TGTGCCACCTGGGATAGTTCGTATTATAAGAAACTCTTT. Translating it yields CATWDSSYYKKLF.

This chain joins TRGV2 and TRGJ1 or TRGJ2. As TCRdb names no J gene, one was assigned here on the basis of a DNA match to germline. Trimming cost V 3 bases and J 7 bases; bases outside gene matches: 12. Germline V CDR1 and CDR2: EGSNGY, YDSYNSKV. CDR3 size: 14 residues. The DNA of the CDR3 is TGTGCCACCTGGGACTACGATCGGATATATAAGAAACTCTTT. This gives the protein CATWDYDRIYKKLF.

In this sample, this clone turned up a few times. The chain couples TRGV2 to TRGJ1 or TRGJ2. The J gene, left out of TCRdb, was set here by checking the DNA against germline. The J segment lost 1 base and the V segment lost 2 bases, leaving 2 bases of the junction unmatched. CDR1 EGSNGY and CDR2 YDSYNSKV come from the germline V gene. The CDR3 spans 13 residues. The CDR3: CATWDENYYKKLF. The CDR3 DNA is TGTGCCACCTGGGACGAAAATTATTATAAGAAACTCTTT.

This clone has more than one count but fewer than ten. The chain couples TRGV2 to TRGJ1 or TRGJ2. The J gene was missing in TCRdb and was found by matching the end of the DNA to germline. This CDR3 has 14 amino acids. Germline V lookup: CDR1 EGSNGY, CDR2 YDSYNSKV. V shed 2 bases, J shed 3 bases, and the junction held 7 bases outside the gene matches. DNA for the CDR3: TGTGCCACCTGGGACGTATCACGTTATTATAAGAAACTCTTT. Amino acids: CATWDVSRYYKKLF.

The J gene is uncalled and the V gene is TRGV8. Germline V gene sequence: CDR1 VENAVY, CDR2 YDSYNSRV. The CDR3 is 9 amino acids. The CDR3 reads CATWAYKLF. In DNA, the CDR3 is TGTGCCACCTGGGCGTATAAACTCTTT.

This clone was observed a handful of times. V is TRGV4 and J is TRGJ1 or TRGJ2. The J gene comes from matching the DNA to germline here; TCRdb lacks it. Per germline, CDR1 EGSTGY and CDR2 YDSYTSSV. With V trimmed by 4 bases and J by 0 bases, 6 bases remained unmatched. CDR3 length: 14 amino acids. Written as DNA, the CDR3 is TGTGCCACCTGGGACCTAACGAATTATTATAAGAAACTCTTT. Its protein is CATWDLTNYYKKLF.

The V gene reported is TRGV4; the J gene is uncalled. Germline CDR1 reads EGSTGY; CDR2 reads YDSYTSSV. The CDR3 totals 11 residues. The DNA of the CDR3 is TGTGCCACCTGGGATGGGGGGGGAGAACTCTTT. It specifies CATWDGGGELF.

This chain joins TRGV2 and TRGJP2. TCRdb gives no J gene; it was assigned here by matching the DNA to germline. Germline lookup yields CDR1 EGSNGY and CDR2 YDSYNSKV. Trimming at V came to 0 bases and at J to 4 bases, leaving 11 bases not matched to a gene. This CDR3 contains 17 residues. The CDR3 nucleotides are TGTGCCACCTGGGACGGGCCCCATCTTTTTAGTGATTGGATCAAGACGTTT. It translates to CATWDGPHLFSDWIKTF.

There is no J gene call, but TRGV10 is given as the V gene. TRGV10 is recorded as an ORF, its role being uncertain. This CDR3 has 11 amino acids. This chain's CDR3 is CAAWDPLGKLF. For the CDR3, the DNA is TGTGCTGCGTGGGATCCTCTCGGCAAACTCTTT.